The clone carrying this T cell receptor beta chain was observed a few times. Its antigen remains unknown. This specimen comes from a study of cytomegalovirus exposure and HLA in healthy donors. Study-wide findings and caveats: Most TCR sequences proved rare, with some public TCRs found in many donors.

Researchers ran the PCR with 60 Vbeta and 13 Jbeta primers. Study processing details: A later analysis tallied 80 million or so unique TCR beta chains, some 12 million of them shared. The assay was immunoSEQ multiplex PCR, and TCRdb's table has in-frame clones only and misses some. For V, J and clone size, that table is used; D and trimming come from the DNA. The sample lists about 140,000 clones, just under 85% occurring once. Trimming pared 7 bases from V and 4 bases from J, leaving 17 bases between. The V gene's germline CDR1 is MNHNY and CDR2 SVGAGI (reference sequence). This CDR3 spans 15 amino acids.

The V and J genes are TRBV6-6 and TRBJ1-5, with D perhaps TRBD1 (6 bases). The sample taken for sequencing was PBMCs. The clonotype originates from a young man in good health and CMV-seropositive. CDR3 loop: CASNLGGGRNQPQHF. CDR3 nucleotide sequence: TGTGCCAGCAACCTCGGCGGGGGGCGGAATCAGCCCCAGCATTTT.